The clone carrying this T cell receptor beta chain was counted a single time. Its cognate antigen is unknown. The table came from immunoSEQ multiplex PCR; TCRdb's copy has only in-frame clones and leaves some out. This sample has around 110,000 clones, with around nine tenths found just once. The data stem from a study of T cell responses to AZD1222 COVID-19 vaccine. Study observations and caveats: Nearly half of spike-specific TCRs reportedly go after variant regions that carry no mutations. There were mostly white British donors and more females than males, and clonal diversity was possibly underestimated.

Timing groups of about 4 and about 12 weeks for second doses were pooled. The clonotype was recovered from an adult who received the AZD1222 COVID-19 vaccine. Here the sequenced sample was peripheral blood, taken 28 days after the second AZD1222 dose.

In DNA form, the CDR3 reads TGTGCCAGCAGGACAGGGGGCACCGGGGAGCTGTTTTTT. Its translation: CASRTGGTGELFF. The V gene is TRBV2, the J gene TRBJ2-2, with 9 bases lining up with TRBD1. This CDR3 is built from 13 residues. Per germline, CDR1 SNHLY and CDR2 FYNNEI. The trim removed 6 bases at V and 4 bases at J, leaving 0 bases unmatched.